The T cell receptor beta chain described here comes from a study of blood T cells in healthy people across ages. The authors isolated at least 7 million PBMCs per sample. The sample holds a few counts of this clonotype. Antigen unknown. General observations from the study: Long-lived donors carried more naive CD4+ cells and greater diversity than aged donors. In older individuals, TCR beta diversity per million T cells was lower, falling roughly linearly with age. Observed TCR beta diversity showed a strong correlation with the percentage of naive T cells as measured by flow cytometry.

Combining a sample-barcoded 5' primer with a J-beta primer mix, a second PCR ran for roughly 7 to 12 cycles. TCRdb ran MiXCR on the 5' RACE reads and lists one entry per CDR3 protein. The repertoire holds about 620,000 distinct CDR3 sequences, with roughly half as singletons. The CDR3 extends over 16 amino acids. Germline lookup yields CDR1 LGHNA and CDR2 YNFKEQ. V gave up 1 base and J gave up 2 bases, with 13 bases separating them. Sample: blood. This chain uses TRBV4-2 with TRBJ2-3; either TRBD1 or TRBD2 may supply D (6 bases each). This receptor was identified in a woman older than 75 in good health. CDR3 in amino acids: CASSQGGDTSTDTQYF. CDR3 in DNA: TGTGCCAGCAGCCAAGGGGGGGACACGTCCACAGATACGCAGTATTTT.